One and the same sample provided the 19 T cell receptor beta chains below, sequenced in a study of chemoradiotherapy in HPV16-positive cancers. Generated by immunoSEQ multiplex PCR, the TCRdb table keeps only in-frame clones and is missing some. Of roughly 30,000 clones detected, over 80% appear once; the ten largest clones hold roughly 3.4%. This sample comprised blood, obtained from a patient who underwent chemoradiotherapy. The receptors originated from a human donor with HPV-associated anogenital cancer.

This sequence joins TRBV7-9 and TRBJ1-5; TRBD1 aligns across 9 bases. The CDR3 is 16 residues long. V was clipped by 5 bases and J by 0 bases; unmatched bases: 5. In germline, CDR1 is SEHNR, CDR2 FQNEAQ (reference sequence). CDR3 sequence: CASSGTGSYSNQPQHF. The CDR3 DNA sequence: TGTGCCAGCAGCGGGACAGGGTCTTATAGCAATCAGCCCCAGCATTTT. Filled out from reference TRBV7-9 and TRBJ1-5, the complete variable domain reads DTGVSQNPRHKITKRGQNVTFRCDPISEHNRLYWYRQTLGQGPEFLTYFQNEAQLEKSRLLSDRFSAERPKGSFSTLEIQRTEQGDSAMYLCASSGTGSYSNQPQHFGDGTRLSIL.

This clone has only one observation. The V and J genes are TRBV7-2 and TRBJ1-1; D not resolved. V was clipped by 5 bases and J by 5 bases, with 18 bases between them. This CDR3 has 15 residues. CDR1 is SGHTA and CDR2 is FQGNSA in the germline V gene. The CDR3 DNA sequence: TGTGCCAGCAGCCCCCCAACAGCACTCTGGACTGAAGCTTTCTTT. Its translation is CASSPPTALWTEAFF. The full variable domain, completed using reference TRBV7-2 and TRBJ1-1, is GAGVSQSPSNKVTEKGKDVELRCDPISGHTALYWYRQSLGQGLEFLIYFQGNSAPDKSGLPSDRFSAERTGGSVSTLTIQRTQQEDSAVYLCASSPPTALWTEAFFGQGTRLTVV.

This clone was found once. The rearrangement joins TRBV5-5 to TRBJ2-5; D is ambiguous. Trimming pared 1 base from V and 2 bases from J, leaving 9 bases between. There are 14 residues in the CDR3. CDR1 SGHKS and CDR2 YYEKEE come from the germline V gene (reference sequence). The CDR3 nucleotides read TGTGCCAGCAGCTTGTCGCGAGTTCAAGAGACCCAGTACTTC. It is translated as CASSLSRVQETQYF.

This clone showed up just once. The chain couples TRBV9 to TRBJ1-1; D is uncertain. Germline CDR1 is SGDLS and CDR2 is YYNGEE. The CDR3 has 13 amino acids. V gave up 6 bases and J gave up 0 bases, with 9 bases separating them. The CDR3 sequence is CASMGGLNTEAFF. The CDR3 nucleotides are TGTGCCAGCATGGGCGGCCTGAACACTGAAGCTTTCTTT.

The chain combines TRBV19 with TRBJ2-4; TRBD1 matches at 9 bases. The germline V gene has CDR1 LNHDA and CDR2 SQIVND (reference sequence). This CDR3 contains 15 residues. J lost 0 bases, V lost 7 bases, and 4 bases had no gene match. The CDR3 nucleotides read TGTGCCAGTATGGGGACAGGGCAAGCCAAAAACATTCAGTACTTC. Translated, it gives CASMGTGQAKNIQYF.

The rearrangement uses TRBV7-9 and TRBJ1-3; D is ambiguous. This CDR3 is 14 amino acids long. Trimming took 3 bases from V and 0 from J, leaving 6 bases between them. Germline V gene data show CDR1 as SEHNR and CDR2 as FQNEAQ (reference sequence). The CDR3 DNA is TGTGCCAGCAGCTTTTCGTCCTCTGGAAACACCATATATTTT. Amino acids: CASSFSSSGNTIYF. Looking up the rest from reference TRBV7-9 and TRBJ1-3 gives the full variable domain: DTGVSQNPRHKITKRGQNVTFRCDPISEHNRLYWYRQTLGQGPEFLTYFQNEAQLEKSRLLSDRFSAERPKGSFSTLEIQRTEQGDSAMYLCASSFSSSGNTIYFGEGSWLTVV.

This chain uses TRBV19 with TRBJ2-6; 7 bases map to TRBD1. Per germline, CDR1 LNHDA and CDR2 SQIVND (reference sequence). Unmatched junction bases numbered 3, after V lost 1 base and J lost 0 bases. The CDR3 runs to 17 residues. The CDR3 nucleotides read TGTGCCAGTAGTATAGTGGGACAGTTCTCTGGGGCCAACGTCCTGACTTTC. Its translation is CASSIVGQFSGANVLTF.

The rearrangement uses TRBV2 and TRBJ2-5; D ambiguous. This CDR3 spans 13 amino acids. Germline values: CDR1 SNHLY, CDR2 FYNNEI. V lost 5 bases and J lost 0, with 7 bases in between. CDR3 sequence (DNA): TGTGCCAGCAGTCCCCGGAACCAAGAGACCCAGTACTTC. Protein product: CASSPRNQETQYF.

The rearrangement joins TRBV10-3 to TRBJ1-1, with unresolved D. V lost 0 bases and J 1 base, leaving 9 bases between the germline ends. This CDR3 is 15 amino acids long. Germline V gives CDR1 ENHRY, CDR2 SYGVKD. The CDR3 DNA is TGTGCCATCAGTGAGTCGGTTAGCAAGAACACTGAAGCTTTCTTT. Translated: CAISESVSKNTEAFF.

The chain couples TRBV6-5 to TRBJ2-7; 9 nucleotides match TRBD1. The CDR3 has 15 residues. Germline loops: CDR1 MNHEY, CDR2 SVGAGI. Trimming at V came to 5 bases and at J to 1 base, leaving 6 bases not matched to a gene. The CDR3 DNA reads TGTGCCAGCAGTACTACTGGGACAGGGTCCTACGAGCAGTACTTC. Protein sequence: CASSTTGTGSYEQYF.

The J gene is TRBJ2-2, the V gene TRBV7-3; D might be TRBD2 (5 bases). Trimming stripped 1 base from V and 4 bases from J, with 10 bases between. CDR1 and CDR2 from the germline V gene are SGHTA and FQGTGA. The CDR3 runs 15 residues. DNA for the CDR3: TGTGCCAGCAGCTTAAAATCCCGGGGCACCGGGGAGCTGTTTTTT. Protein sequence: CASSLKSRGTGELFF.

This clone appeared a few times. This chain joins TRBV5-4 and TRBJ1-4; 7 bases fit TRBD1. CDR3 length: 14 amino acids. With 1 base clipped from V and 5 bases from J, the junction kept 2 bases outside the gene matches. Per germline, CDR1 SGHNT and CDR2 YYREEE (reference sequence). The CDR3, as DNA: TGTGCCAGCAGCTTGCCAGGGGGGAATGAAAAACTGTTTTTT. Translated, it gives CASSLPGGNEKLFF.

V is TRBV7-9 and J is TRBJ2-7, with 9 nucleotides matching TRBD1. The CDR3 spans 19 residues. Trimming cost V 4 bases and J 2 bases; bases outside gene matches: 18. CDR1 is SEHNR and CDR2 is FQNEAQ in the germline V gene (reference sequence). CDR3 coding DNA: TGTGCCAGCAGCTCCTCTATCAAATTGAACCGGGACAGGGCCTACGAGCAGTACTTC. Protein sequence: CASSSSIKLNRDRAYEQYF.

V gene TRBV1 combines with J gene TRBJ2-7. TRBV1 is described as a pseudogene. CDR3 length: 14 amino acids. As DNA, the CDR3 is TGCACCAGCAGCCAAGTGTCTCCCATTCTCGAGCAGTACTTC. Translated: CTSSQVSPILEQYF.

The rearrangement joins TRBV29-1 to TRBJ2-1; D perhaps matches TRBD1 (6 bases). The V and J ends lost 6 bases and 2 bases respectively, with 11 bases between them. Germline assignment: CDR1 SQVTM and CDR2 ANQGSEA. CDR3 length: 13 amino acids. The CDR3 here is CSVPGQTYNEQFF. CDR3 nucleotides: TGCAGCGTGCCGGGACAAACCTACAATGAGCAGTTCTTC.

The CDR3 DNA reads TGTGCCAGCAGCGTCCGGGAAAATAATTCACCCCTCCACTTT. Translated, it gives CASSVRENNSPLHF. This chain connects TRBV9 to TRBJ1-6; D gene unclear. Germline CDR1 and CDR2: SGDLS and YYNGEE. The CDR3 spans 14 residues. V was clipped by 2 bases and J by 5 bases, with 8 bases between them.

V gene TRBV19 combines with J gene TRBJ1-6, with unresolved D. CDR1 and CDR2 from the germline V gene are LNHDA and SQIVND (reference sequence). The V end was cut by 5 bases, the J end by 8 bases, with 10 bases between. The CDR3 length is 13 residues. The CDR3 protein is CASSGGYDSPLHF. CDR3 in DNA: TGTGCCAGTAGTGGAGGGTATGATTCACCCCTCCACTTT.

This rearrangement joins TRBV10-2 to TRBJ1-4; a possible D gene is TRBD1 (5 bases). This CDR3 comprises 15 residues. V shed 5 bases and J shed 8 bases, with 18 bases lying between them. Germline V lookup: CDR1 WSHSY, CDR2 SAAADI. CDR3 bases: TGCGCCAGCAGTAGATGGGGGAGTACGGGAGAAAAACTGTTTTTT. As protein: CASSRWGSTGEKLFF.

This chain joins TRBV6-5 and TRBJ1-5; no firm D call. CDR1 and CDR2 from the germline V gene are MNHEY and SVGAGI. The CDR3 runs to 15 residues. V was clipped by 3 bases and J by 1 base, with 10 bases between them. DNA of the CDR3: TGTGCCAGCAGTTATAGTTTTCTCAGCAATCAGCCCCAGCATTTT. It is translated as CASSYSFLSNQPQHF.